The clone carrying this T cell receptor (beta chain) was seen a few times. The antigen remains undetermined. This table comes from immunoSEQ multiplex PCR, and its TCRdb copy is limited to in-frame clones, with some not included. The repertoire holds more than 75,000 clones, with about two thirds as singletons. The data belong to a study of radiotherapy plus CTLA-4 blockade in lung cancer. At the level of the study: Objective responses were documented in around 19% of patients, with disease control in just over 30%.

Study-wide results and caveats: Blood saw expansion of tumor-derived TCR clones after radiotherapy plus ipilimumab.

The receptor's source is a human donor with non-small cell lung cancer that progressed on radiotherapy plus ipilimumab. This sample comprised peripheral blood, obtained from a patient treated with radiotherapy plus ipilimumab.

The CDR3: CATSRDGGELFF. Written as DNA, the CDR3 is TGTGCCACCAGCAGAGATGGCGGGGAGCTGTTTTTT. The V gene is TRBV15, the J gene TRBJ2-2, with D hard to call. Germline assignment: CDR1 LNHNV and CDR2 YYDKDF (reference sequence). The V and J ends lost 0 bases and 7 bases respectively, with 3 bases between them. This CDR3 region has 12 residues. Variable domain in full (rest from reference TRBV15 and TRBJ2-2): DAMVIQNPRYQVTQFGKPVTLSCSQTLNHNVMYWYQQKSSQAPKLLFHYYDKDFNNEADTPDNFQSRRPNTSFCFLDIRSPGLGDTAMYLCATSRDGGELFFGEGSRLTVL.